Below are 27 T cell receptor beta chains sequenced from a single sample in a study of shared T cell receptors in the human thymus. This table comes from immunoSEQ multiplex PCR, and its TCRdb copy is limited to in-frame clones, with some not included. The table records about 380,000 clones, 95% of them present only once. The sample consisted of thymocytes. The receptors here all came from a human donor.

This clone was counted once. CDR3 in DNA: TGTGCCAGCAGTTCCAAAGCGGACCGCTGGGACGAGCAGTACTTC. Translating it yields CASSSKADRWDEQYF. This sequence joins TRBV6-6 and TRBJ2-7, with D perhaps matching TRBD2 (5 bases). Between the trimmed V and J ends, which lost 4 bases and 5 bases, there was a span of 18 bases. This CDR3 is 15 amino acids long. Germline-derived CDR1 and CDR2 are MNHNY and SVGAGI (reference sequence).

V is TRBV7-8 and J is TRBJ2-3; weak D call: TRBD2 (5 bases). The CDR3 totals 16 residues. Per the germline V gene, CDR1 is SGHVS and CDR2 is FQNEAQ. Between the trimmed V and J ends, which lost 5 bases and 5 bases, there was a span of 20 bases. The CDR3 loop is CASSPVLGSAEDTQYF. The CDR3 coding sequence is TGTGCCAGCAGCCCCGTTCTTGGGAGTGCCGAAGATACGCAGTATTTT.

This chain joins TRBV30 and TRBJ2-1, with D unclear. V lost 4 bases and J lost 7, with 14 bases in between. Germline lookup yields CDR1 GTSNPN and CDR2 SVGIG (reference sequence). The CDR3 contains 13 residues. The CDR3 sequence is CAWNDLVWNEQFF. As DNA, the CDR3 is TGTGCCTGGAATGACCTAGTGTGGAATGAGCAGTTCTTC.

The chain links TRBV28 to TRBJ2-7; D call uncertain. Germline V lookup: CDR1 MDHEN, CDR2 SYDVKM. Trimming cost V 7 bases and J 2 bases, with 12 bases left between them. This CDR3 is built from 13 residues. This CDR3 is CASTRTLPYEQYF. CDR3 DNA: TGTGCCAGCACCCGGACCCTCCCCTACGAGCAGTACTTC.

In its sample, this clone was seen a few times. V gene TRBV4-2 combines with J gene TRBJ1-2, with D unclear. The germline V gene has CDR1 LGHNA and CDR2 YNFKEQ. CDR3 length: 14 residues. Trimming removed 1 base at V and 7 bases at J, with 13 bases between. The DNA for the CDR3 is TGTGCCAGCAGCCAAGGGTTCACGGGTGGTGGCTACACCTTC. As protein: CASSQGFTGGGYTF.

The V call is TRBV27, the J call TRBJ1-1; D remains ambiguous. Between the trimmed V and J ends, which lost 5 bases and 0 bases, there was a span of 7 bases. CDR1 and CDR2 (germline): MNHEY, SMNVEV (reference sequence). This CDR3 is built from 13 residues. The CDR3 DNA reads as TGTGCCAGCAGTCATAGCATGAACACTGAAGCTTTCTTT. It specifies CASSHSMNTEAFF.

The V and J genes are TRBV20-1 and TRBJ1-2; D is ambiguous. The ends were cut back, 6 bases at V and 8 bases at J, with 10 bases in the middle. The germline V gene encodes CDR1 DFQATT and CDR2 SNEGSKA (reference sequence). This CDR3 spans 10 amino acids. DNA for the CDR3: TGCAGTGCCCCCCCTCCCGGCTACACCTTC. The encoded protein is CSAPPPGYTF.

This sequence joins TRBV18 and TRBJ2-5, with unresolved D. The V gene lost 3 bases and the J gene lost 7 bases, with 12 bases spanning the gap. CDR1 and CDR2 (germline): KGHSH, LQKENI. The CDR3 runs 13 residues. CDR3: CASSPYGYWTQYF. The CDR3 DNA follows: TGTGCCAGCTCACCTTATGGGTATTGGACCCAGTACTTC. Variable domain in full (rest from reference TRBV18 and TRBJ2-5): NAGVMQNPRHLVRRRGQEARLRCSPMKGHSHVYWYRQLPEEGLKFMVYLQKENIIDESGMPKERFSAEFPKEGPSILRIQQVVRGDSAAYFCASSPYGYWTQYFGPGTRLLVL.

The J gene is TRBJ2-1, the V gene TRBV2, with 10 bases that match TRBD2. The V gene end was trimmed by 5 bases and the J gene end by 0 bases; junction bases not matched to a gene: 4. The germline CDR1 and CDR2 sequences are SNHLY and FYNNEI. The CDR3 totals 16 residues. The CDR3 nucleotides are TGTGCCAGCAGTCCTCTAGCGGGGGACTCCTACAATGAGCAGTTCTTC. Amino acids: CASSPLAGDSYNEQFF.

CDR3: CASTRGGTGDLMNTEAFF. CDR3 DNA sequence: TGTGCCAGCACCCGAGGTGGGACAGGGGACCTTATGAACACTGAAGCTTTCTTT. The rearrangement joins TRBV27 to TRBJ1-1; 10 nucleotides line up with TRBD1. Germline values: CDR1 MNHEY, CDR2 SMNVEV (reference sequence). Unmatched junction bases numbered 14, after V lost 7 bases and J lost 0 bases. The CDR3 is 18 amino acids.

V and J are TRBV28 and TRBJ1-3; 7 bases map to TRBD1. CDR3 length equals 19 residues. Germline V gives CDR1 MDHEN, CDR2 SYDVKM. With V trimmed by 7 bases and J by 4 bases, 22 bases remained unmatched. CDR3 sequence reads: CASTISARQGSQLGNTIYF. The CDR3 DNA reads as TGTGCCAGCACTATCTCTGCGCGACAGGGATCGCAGTTAGGAAACACCATATATTTT.

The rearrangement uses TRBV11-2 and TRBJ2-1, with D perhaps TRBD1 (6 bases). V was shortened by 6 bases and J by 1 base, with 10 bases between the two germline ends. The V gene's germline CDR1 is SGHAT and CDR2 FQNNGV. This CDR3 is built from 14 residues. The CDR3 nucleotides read TGTGCCAGCAGAGACAGGATATCCTACAATGAGCAGTTCTTC. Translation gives CASRDRISYNEQFF.

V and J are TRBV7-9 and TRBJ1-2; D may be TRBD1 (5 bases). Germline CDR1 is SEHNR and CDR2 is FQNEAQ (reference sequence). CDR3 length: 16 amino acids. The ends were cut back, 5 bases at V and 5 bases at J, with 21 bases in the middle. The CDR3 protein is CASSPGYPRLVYGYTF. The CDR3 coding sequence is TGTGCCAGCAGCCCAGGGTACCCAAGACTGGTGTATGGCTACACCTTC.

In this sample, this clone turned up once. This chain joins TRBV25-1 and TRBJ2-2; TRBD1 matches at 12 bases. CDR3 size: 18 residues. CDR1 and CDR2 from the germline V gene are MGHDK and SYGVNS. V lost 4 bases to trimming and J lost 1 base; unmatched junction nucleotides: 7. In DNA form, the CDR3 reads TGTGCCAGCAGTGTAGGGACAGGGGGCGATAAGAACACCGGGGAGCTGTTTTTT. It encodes CASSVGTGGDKNTGELFF.

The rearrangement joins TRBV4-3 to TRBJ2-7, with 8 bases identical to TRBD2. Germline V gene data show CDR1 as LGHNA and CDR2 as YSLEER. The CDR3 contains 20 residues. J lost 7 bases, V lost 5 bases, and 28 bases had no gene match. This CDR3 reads CASSKRSLTTSGGASWEQYF. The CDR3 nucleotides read TGCGCCAGCAGCAAAAGGTCCCTCACTACTAGCGGAGGGGCCTCATGGGAGCAGTACTTC.

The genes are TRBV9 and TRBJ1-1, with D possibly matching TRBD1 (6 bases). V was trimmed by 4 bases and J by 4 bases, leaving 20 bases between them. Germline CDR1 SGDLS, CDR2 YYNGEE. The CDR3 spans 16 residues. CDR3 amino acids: CASSPGTLPRGTEAFF. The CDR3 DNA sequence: TGTGCCAGCAGCCCGGGGACATTGCCGAGGGGCACTGAAGCTTTCTTT.

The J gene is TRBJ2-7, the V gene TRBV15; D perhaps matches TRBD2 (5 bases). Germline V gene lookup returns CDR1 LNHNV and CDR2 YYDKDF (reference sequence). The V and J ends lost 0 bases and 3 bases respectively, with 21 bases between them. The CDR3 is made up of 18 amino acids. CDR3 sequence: CATSRDLIGVAVGYEQYF. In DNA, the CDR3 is TGTGCCACCAGCAGAGATCTTATCGGGGTAGCAGTCGGCTACGAGCAGTACTTC.

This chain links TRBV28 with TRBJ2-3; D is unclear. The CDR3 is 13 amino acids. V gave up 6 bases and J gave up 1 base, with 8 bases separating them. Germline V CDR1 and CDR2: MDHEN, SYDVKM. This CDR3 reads CASSPGGTDTQYF. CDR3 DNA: TGTGCCAGCAGCCCTGGAGGCACAGATACGCAGTATTTT.

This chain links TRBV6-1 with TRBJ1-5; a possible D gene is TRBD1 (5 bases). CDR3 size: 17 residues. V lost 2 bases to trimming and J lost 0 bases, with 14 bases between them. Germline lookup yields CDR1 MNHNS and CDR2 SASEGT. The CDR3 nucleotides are TGTGCCAGCAGTGAAAGTGGGGGGGTATATAGCAATCAGCCCCAGCATTTT. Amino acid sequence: CASSESGGVYSNQPQHF.

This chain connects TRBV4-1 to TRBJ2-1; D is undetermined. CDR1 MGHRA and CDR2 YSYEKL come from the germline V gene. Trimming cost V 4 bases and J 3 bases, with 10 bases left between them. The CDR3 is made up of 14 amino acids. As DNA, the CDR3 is TGCGCCAGCAGCCCCCACGGGCTCTACAATGAGCAGTTCTTC. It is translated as CASSPHGLYNEQFF.

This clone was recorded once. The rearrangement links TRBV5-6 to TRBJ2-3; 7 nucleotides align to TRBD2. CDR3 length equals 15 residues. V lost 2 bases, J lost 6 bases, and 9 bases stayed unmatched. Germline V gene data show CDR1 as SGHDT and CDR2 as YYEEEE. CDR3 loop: CASSFERGRADTQYF. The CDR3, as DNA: TGTGCCAGCAGCTTCGAGCGGGGAAGGGCGGATACGCAGTATTTT.

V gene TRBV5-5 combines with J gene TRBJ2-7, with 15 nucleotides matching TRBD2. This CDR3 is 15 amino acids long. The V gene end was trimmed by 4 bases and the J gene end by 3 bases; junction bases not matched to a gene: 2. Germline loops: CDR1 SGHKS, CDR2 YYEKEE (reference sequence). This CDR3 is CASSPGLAGGYEQYF. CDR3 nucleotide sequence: TGTGCCAGCAGCCCGGGACTAGCGGGAGGCTACGAGCAGTACTTC.

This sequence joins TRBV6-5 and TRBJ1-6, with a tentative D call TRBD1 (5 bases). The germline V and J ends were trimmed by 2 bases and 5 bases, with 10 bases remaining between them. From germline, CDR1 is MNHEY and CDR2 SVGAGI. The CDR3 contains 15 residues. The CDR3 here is CASSYKGRNNSPLHF. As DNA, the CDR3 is TGTGCCAGCAGTTACAAGGGACGCAATAATTCACCCCTCCACTTT.

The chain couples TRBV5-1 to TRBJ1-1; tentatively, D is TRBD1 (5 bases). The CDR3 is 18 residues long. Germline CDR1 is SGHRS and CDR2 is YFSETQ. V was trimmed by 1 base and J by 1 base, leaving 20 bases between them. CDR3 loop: CASSLMVFRGPTNTEAFF. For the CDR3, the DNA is TGCGCCAGCAGCTTGATGGTTTTTCGGGGCCCGACGAACACTGAAGCTTTCTTT.

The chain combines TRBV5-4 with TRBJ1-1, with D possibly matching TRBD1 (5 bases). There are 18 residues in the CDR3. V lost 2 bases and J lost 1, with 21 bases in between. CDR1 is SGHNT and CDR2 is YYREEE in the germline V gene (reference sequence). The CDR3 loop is CASSLTGGLLLRNTEAFF. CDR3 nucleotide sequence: TGTGCCAGCAGCTTAACAGGAGGTTTGTTGCTGAGGAACACTGAAGCTTTCTTT.

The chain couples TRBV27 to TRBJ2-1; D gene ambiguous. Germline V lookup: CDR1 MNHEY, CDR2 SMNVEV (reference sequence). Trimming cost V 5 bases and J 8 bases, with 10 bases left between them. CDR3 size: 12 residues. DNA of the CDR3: TGTGCCAGCAGTCGACCTACCTATGAGCAGTTCTTC. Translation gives CASSRPTYEQFF.

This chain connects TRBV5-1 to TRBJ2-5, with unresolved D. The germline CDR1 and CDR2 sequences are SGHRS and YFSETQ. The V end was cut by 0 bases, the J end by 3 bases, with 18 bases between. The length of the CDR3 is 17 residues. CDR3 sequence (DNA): TGCGCCAGCAGCTTGGCTTCTCACGGGTCCTTAAAAGAGACCCAGTACTTC. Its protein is CASSLASHGSLKETQYF.